The clone carrying this T cell receptor (beta chain) came up many times. The sample belongs to a study of regulatory T cells in long-lasting Graves disease. As to time point: persistent/refractory GD, antithyroid drugs over 5 years with positive TRAb. The TCR library was prepared using RNA isolated from PBMCs. CDR3-region Arm-PCR and iRepertoire HTBI primers produced the TCR beta libraries. Via MiXCR, TCRdb re-called the multiplex PCR reads, giving one row per CDR3 protein. Of roughly 400,000 distinct CDR3 sequences in the sample, less than 25% are singletons; the top ten hold roughly 20%. The receptor was derived from a female donor with Graves disease. This specimen consisted of peripheral blood mononuclear cells (PBMCs), obtained when the disease was refractory, from a patient treated with antithyroid drugs.

The DNA of the CDR3 is TGCAGTGCTAGAGATTCCCGACTAGCGGGAGGGGGAGAGACCCAGTACTTC. It translates to CSARDSRLAGGGETQYF. This sequence joins TRBV20-1 and TRBJ2-5; 14 bases fit TRBD2. The junction had 7 bases not matched to a gene; V was cut back by 0 bases and J by 4 bases. Germline CDR1 DFQATT, CDR2 SNEGSKA (reference sequence). The length of the CDR3 is 17 residues.